Listed below are T cell receptor beta chains from one sample, sequenced in a study of a mutant IDH1 vaccine in newly diagnosed glioma. Their cognate antigens are unknown. The protocol was immunoSEQ multiplex PCR, while the TCRdb copy is restricted to in-frame clones and leaves out a portion. Of more than 25,000 clones in the sample, about nine tenths were seen once. The material sequenced was peripheral blood mononuclear cells (PBMCs), taken from a glioma patient whose treatment included an IDH1 peptide vaccine. The receptors originated from a woman in her forties with glioma. Some clones in this sample may be carry-over from other donors' samples. CDR3s include the opening cysteine and the closing phenylalanine or tryptophan. A D gene is named only where the DNA matches it firmly. Clone sizes are given selectively: once, few, many, or a class where the clone is expanded.

TRBJ2-1 NA NA TRBV4-1 CASSQTPLNEQFF TGCGCCAGCAGCCAAACCCCCCTCAATGAGCAGTTCTTC
TRBJ2-2 NA once TRBV2 CAISGSSQQTGELFF TGTGCCATCTCGGGAAGCAGCCAGCAAACCGGGGAGCTGTTTTTT
TRBJ2-7 NA NA TRBV9 CASSVAQGTYEQYF TGTGCCAGCAGCGTAGCTCAGGGGACCTACGAGCAGTACTTC
TRBJ1-2 NA few TRBV27 CASSLSSTSLNYGYTF TGTGCCAGCAGTTTATCGAGTACATCCCTTAACTATGGCTACACCTTC
TRBJ2-2 TRBD2 NA TRBV4-2 CASSQEPSGGASTGELFF TGTGCCAGCAGCCAAGAGCCTAGCGGGGGGGCCAGCACCGGGGAGCTGTTTTTT
TRBJ1-6 NA NA TRBV6-4 CASSYQDNSPLHF TGTGCCAGCAGTTATCAAGATAATTCACCCCTCCACTTT
TRBJ2-7 TRBD2 NA TRBV13 CASSSWGGYEQYF TGTGCCAGCAGCTCTTGGGGGGGTTACGAGCAGTACTTC
TRBJ2-1 TRBD2 NA TRBV9 CASSIAGTLLYNEQFF TGTGCCAGCAGTATAGCGGGGACGTTGCTTTACAATGAGCAGTTCTTC
TRBJ2-6 NA NA TRBV5-6 CASSYYSPGANVLTF TGTGCCAGCAGCTACTACAGTCCTGGGGCCAACGTCCTGACTTTC
TRBJ2-1 TRBD2 NA TRBV7-2 CASSLEISGAYNEQFF TGTGCCAGCAGCTTAGAAATAAGCGGGGCCTACAATGAGCAGTTCTTC
TRBJ2-7 TRBD1 NA TRBV4-1 CASSSWTGPPYEQYF TGCGCCAGCAGCTCCTGGACAGGGCCGCCCTACGAGCAGTACTTC
TRBJ1-3 NA NA TRBV9 CASSVGADSGNTIYF TGTGCCAGCAGCGTAGGCGCCGACTCTGGAAACACCATATATTTT
TRBJ1-4 TRBD1 NA TRBV29-1 CSVGLTGRNEKLFF TGCAGCGTTGGGTTGACAGGGAGGAATGAAAAACTGTTTTTT
TRBJ2-7 NA NA TRBV6-5 CASSSLGRDLEQYF TGTGCCAGCAGTTCCCTTGGGCGGGACCTGGAGCAGTACTTC
TRBJ1-5 NA NA TRBV9 CASSVDSLNQPQHF TGTGCCAGCAGCGTAGACTCCCTGAATCAGCCCCAGCATTTT
TRBJ1-2 NA NA TRBV7-2 CASSLDGVGYTF TGTGCCAGCAGCTTAGACGGTGTAGGCTACACCTTC
TRBJ2-2 NA NA TRBV5-1 CASSVVRPGELFF TGCGCCAGCAGTGTAGTCCGCCCCGGGGAGCTGTTTTTT
TRBJ2-3 TRBD2 NA TRBV5-4 CASSSSARGGTDTQYF TGTGCCAGCAGCTCGTCCGCCCGGGGGGGCACAGATACGCAGTATTTT
TRBJ2-7 NA NA TRBV10-2 CASSESTGGGEQYF TGCGCCAGCAGTGAGTCGACGGGGGGCGGCGAGCAGTACTTC
TRBJ2-7 TRBD2 NA TRBV18 CASSPPGSGRGYEQYF TGTGCCAGCTCGCCCCCAGGTAGCGGGAGGGGTTACGAGCAGTACTTC
TRBJ2-2 NA NA TRBV19 CASSNTGELFF TGTGCCAGTAGTAACACCGGGGAGCTGTTTTTT
TRBJ2-6 TRBD1 NA TRBV28 CAIQGADSGANVLTF TGTGCCATTCAGGGGGCGGACTCTGGGGCCAACGTCCTGACTTTC
TRBJ1-3 NA NA TRBV9 CASSVGAGDGNTIYF TGTGCCAGCAGCGTTGGAGCAGGGGATGGAAACACCATATATTTT
TRBJ1-2 NA NA TRBV4-1 CASSLQAKSVNYGYTF TGCGCCAGCAGCCTCCAGGCAAAGTCGGTTAACTATGGCTACACCTTC
TRBJ2-1 TRBD1 few TRBV5-3 CARSLDFPHRGRAYNEQFF TGTGCCAGAAGCTTGGATTTCCCCCACAGGGGTCGAGCCTACAATGAGCAGTTCTTC
TRBJ1-6 TRBD1 NA TRBV18 CASSLGPPGTAYSPLHF TGTGCCAGCTCACTGGGACCACCCGGGACAGCCTATTCACCCCTCCACTTT
TRBJ1-2 NA once TRBV4-2 CASSQDGMAVEGYTF TGTGCCAGCAGCCAAGATGGGATGGCTGTGGAAGGCTACACCTTC
TRBJ2-2 NA NA TRBV25-1 CATRPPGTGELFF TGTGCCACCCGGCCACCCGGGACCGGGGAGCTGTTTTTT
TRBJ2-7 NA once TRBV7-9 CASSALSYEQYF TGTGCCAGCAGCGCCTTATCCTACGAGCAGTACTTC
TRBJ1-4 TRBD1 NA TRBV6-1 CASRPQGANEKLFF TGTGCCAGCAGACCCCAGGGGGCCAATGAAAAACTGTTTTTT
TRBJ2-5 NA few TRBV7-3 CASSSLGQAGQETQYF TGTGCCAGCAGCTCCCTCGGACAAGCCGGCCAAGAGACCCAGTACTTC
TRBJ2-2 NA NA TRBV29-1 CSVLREKNTGELFF TGCAGCGTTCTACGGGAGAAGAACACCGGGGAGCTGTTTTTT
TRBJ2-3 NA NA TRBV15 CATSRDIRGNTDTQYF TGTGCCACCAGCAGAGATATCCGGGGGAACACAGATACGCAGTATTTT
TRBJ2-7 NA NA TRBV5-5 CASSFSRGGNNEQYF TGTGCCAGCAGCTTCAGCAGGGGGGGGAACAACGAGCAGTACTTC
TRBJ2-7 NA NA TRBV6-5 CASSKLQGEQYF TGTGCCAGCAGTAAACTTCAGGGTGAGCAGTACTTC
TRBJ2-5 TRBD2 NA TRBV5-4 CASSLSQGLAVQETQYF TGTGCCAGCAGCCTAAGCCAGGGACTAGCGGTTCAAGAGACCCAGTACTTC
TRBJ2-7 NA NA TRBV7-9 CASRGGLEQYF TGTGCCAGCAGAGGGGGACTAGAGCAGTACTTC
TRBJ1-6 NA NA TRBV7-3 CASSPPGDPWSSYNSPLHF TGTGCCAGCAGCCCTCCCGGGGACCCGTGGAGCTCCTATAATTCACCCCTCCACTTT
TRBJ1-5 NA NA TRBV2 CASSFGQPNQPQHF TGTGCCAGCAGTTTCGGACAGCCTAATCAGCCCCAGCATTTT
TRBJ2-5 NA NA TRBV12-1 CASSLGGSGETQYF TGTGCCAGCAGCTTGGGGGGTAGCGGCGAGACCCAGTACTTC
TRBJ1-4 TRBD1 NA TRBV19 CASSISSGQGTEKLFF TGTGCCAGTAGTATATCTTCGGGACAGGGGACTGAAAAACTGTTTTTT
TRBJ1-1 TRBD1 NA TRBV4-2 CASSQDWGQRAFF TGTGCCAGCAGCCAAGACTGGGGACAGCGAGCTTTCTTT
TRBJ2-5 NA once TRBV7-2 CASSLALGPQYF TGTGCCAGCAGCTTAGCGCTAGGCCCCCAGTACTTC
TRBJ1-1 NA NA TRBV18 CASSPDSGGTEAFF TGTGCCAGCTCACCCGACAGTGGGGGGACTGAAGCTTTCTTT
TRBJ1-4 TRBD1 NA TRBV7-9 CASSLAMNRGYEKLFF TGTGCCAGCAGCTTAGCGATGAACAGGGGGTATGAAAAACTGTTTTTT
TRBJ1-1 TRBD1 NA TRBV27 CASWTGMNTEAFF TGTGCCAGCTGGACAGGAATGAACACTGAAGCTTTCTTT
TRBJ1-4 NA NA TRBV10-3 CAISASQGANEKLFF TGTGCCATCAGTGCTTCCCAGGGCGCGAATGAAAAACTGTTTTTT
TRBJ2-2 TRBD1 NA TRBV11-3 CASSSLPGQGFGELFF TGTGCCAGCAGCTCCTTACCGGGACAGGGGTTCGGGGAGCTGTTTTTT
TRBJ2-5 TRBD2 NA TRBV10-3 CAISEAGGQETQYF TGTGCCATCAGTGAAGCGGGGGGGCAAGAGACCCAGTACTTC
TRBJ2-1 TRBD1 NA TRBV12-5 CASGPPGGNEQFF TGTGCTAGTGGTCCCCCAGGGGGAAATGAGCAGTTCTTC
TRBJ1-2 NA NA TRBV9 CASSVGLPGGYTF TGTGCCAGCAGCGTAGGTCTTCCTGGGGGCTACACCTTC
TRBJ2-5 NA NA TRBV19 CASSIDPGNQETQYF TGTGCCAGTAGTATAGATCCCGGGAACCAAGAGACCCAGTACTTC
TRBJ1-2 NA once TRBV4-2 CASSQVDGAGGYTF TGTGCCAGCAGCCAAGTCGATGGGGCCGGTGGCTACACCTTC
TRBJ1-4 TRBD1 NA TRBV18 CASSLGTGGSYGEKLFF TGTGCCAGCTCACTAGGGACAGGGGGCTCGTATGGAGAAAAACTGTTTTTT
TRBJ1-2 NA NA TRBV28 CASQARTYGYTF TGTGCCAGCCAGGCTCGGACGTATGGCTACACCTTC